This TCR beta chain comes out of a study of CXCR3-negative and CXCR3-positive naive CD8 T cells. Background on the study: The libraries together contributed 120 million to 150 million TRB reads, each supplying about 1.5 +/- 0.3 million. Notes on the study in general: Hydrophobicity of TRB CDR3s was greater in CXCR3-positive naive cells than in CXCR3-negative naive cells. Whereas both naive subsets had comparably high diversity, memory CD8+ cells had much lower diversity. Post-cryopreservation CXCR3 expression was partly diminished, and the bulk of assays employed fresh PBMCs. TRBV-TRBJ usage was alike in naive CXCR3-negative and CXCR3-positive cells but differed in memory cells.

About this clonotype: Its antigen remains unknown.

UMI-labeled 5' RACE TRB cDNA libraries were prepared from the cells. TCRdb reprocessed the 5' RACE reads and stores each CDR3 protein as one record, lacking DNA. The sample's table shows 65,000 to 90,000 distinct CDR3 sequences. The CDR3 extends over 14 amino acids. Germline V lookup: CDR1 SGHDN, CDR2 FVKESK. The sequence was collected from a human donor in good health. Some clones in this sample may be carry-over from other donors' samples. The V gene is TRBV14, the J gene TRBJ2-5; TCRdb reports TRBD1, a call that lacks DNA to check it against. The sequenced sample consisted of naive CXCR3+ CD8+ T cells from blood. The subset denotes: CD45RO-CCR7+CD27+CD95- naive CD8+ T cells expressing CXCR3 (TNR3+). This CDR3 is CASSGGQRTPPQYF.